The following is a T cell receptor (beta chain) sequence with its context. Its antigen is currently unknown. A much larger clone lies a single base off, so this may be a read error. The germline V gene has CDR1 KGHDR and CDR2 SFDVKD. Trimming took 5 bases from V and 2 from J; bases not matched to a gene: 6. The CDR3 contains 17 residues. The CDR3 regions of TCR beta were amplified from RNA transcripts. HTBI primers were the set used in a first-round RT-PCR of the TCR CDR3. TCRdb passed the multiplex PCR reads through MiXCR, listing each CDR3 protein once. The table records 660,000 or so distinct CDR3 sequences, roughly 46% of them present only once. This sample is part of a study of T cells in Graves' hyperthyroidism and ophthalmopathy. Study-level findings and limits: Before onset, ophthalmopathy was predicted by the model a median roughly 6.4 months earlier.

Together with thyroid ultrasound, orbital computed tomography, serum thyroxine and TRAb, clinical symptoms were used for diagnoses. The clonotype was recovered from an adult man with Graves' disease, either hyperthyroidism or ophthalmopathy (not recorded which). Sample: peripheral blood or thyroid tissue (not recorded which). The chain links TRBV24-1 to TRBJ1-5; the match to TRBD1 covers 12 bases. The CDR3 DNA is TGTGCCACCAGTGGCTCCGGGACAGGGGGCGGCAATCAGCCCCAGCATTTT. Translated, it gives CATSGSGTGGGNQPQHF.